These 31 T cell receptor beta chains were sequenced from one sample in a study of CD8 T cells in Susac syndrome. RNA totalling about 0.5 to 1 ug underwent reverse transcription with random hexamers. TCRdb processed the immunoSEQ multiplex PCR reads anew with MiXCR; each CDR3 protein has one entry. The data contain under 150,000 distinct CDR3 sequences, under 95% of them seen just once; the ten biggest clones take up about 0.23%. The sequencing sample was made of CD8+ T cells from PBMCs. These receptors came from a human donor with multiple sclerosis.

CDR3 in amino acids: CAWSVLRLSTGELFF. CDR3 sequence (DNA): TGTGCCTGGAGTGTACTTAGACTCAGTACCGGGGAGCTGTTTTTT. The chain combines TRBV30 with TRBJ2-2; no clear D. CDR1 and CDR2 from the germline V gene are GTSNPN and SVGIG (reference sequence). V lost 0 bases and J lost 5, with 13 bases in between. This CDR3 contains 15 residues.

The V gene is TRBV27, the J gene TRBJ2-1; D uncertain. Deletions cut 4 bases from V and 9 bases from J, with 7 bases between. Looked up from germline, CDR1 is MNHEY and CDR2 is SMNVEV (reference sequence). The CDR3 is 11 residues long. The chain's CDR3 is CASSSAIEQFF. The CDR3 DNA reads TGTGCCAGCAGTTCGGCCATTGAGCAGTTCTTC.

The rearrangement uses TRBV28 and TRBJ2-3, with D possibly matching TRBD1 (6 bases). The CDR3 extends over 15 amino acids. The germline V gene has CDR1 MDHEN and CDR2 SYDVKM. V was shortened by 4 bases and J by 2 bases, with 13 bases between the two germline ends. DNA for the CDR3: TGTGCCAGCAGTTCCCCGGGACACCACACAGATACGCAGTATTTT. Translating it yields CASSSPGHHTDTQYF.

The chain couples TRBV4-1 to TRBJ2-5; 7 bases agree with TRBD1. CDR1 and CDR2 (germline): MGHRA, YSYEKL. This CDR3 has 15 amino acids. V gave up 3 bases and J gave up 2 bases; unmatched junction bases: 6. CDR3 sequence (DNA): TGCGCCAGCAGCCATAGGGACAGTGATCAAGAGACCCAGTACTTC. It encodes CASSHRDSDQETQYF.

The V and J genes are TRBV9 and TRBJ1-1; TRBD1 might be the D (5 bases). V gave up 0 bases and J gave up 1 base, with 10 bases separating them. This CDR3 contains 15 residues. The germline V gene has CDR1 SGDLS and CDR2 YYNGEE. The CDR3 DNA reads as TGTGCCAGCAGCGTAGCCTACGGGGGGAACACTGAAGCTTTCTTT. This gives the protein CASSVAYGGNTEAFF.

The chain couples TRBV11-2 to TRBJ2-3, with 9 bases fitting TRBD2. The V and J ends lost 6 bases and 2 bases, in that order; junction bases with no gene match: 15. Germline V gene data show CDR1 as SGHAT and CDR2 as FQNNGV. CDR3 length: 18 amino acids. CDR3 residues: CASSHLSSSGTYTDTQYF. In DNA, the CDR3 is TGTGCCAGCAGTCACCTGTCGTCTAGCGGGACATACACAGATACGCAGTATTTT.

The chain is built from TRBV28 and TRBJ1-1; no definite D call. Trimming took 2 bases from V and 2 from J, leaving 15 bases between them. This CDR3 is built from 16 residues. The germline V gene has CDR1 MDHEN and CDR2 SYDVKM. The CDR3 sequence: CASSLILGRPNTEAFF. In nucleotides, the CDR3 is TGTGCCAGCAGTTTAATTCTGGGCAGGCCTAACACTGAAGCTTTCTTT.

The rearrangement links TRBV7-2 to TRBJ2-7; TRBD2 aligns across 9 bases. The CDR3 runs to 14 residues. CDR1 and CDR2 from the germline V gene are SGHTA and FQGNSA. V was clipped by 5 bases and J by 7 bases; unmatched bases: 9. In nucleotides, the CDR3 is TGTGCCAGCAGCGACCCGGGACTAGCAAAGGAGCAGTACTTC. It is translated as CASSDPGLAKEQYF.

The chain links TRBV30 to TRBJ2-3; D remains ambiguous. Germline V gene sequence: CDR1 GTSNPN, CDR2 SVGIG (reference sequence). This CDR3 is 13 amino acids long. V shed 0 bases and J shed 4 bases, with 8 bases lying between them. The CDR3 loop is CAWSVGAPDTQYF. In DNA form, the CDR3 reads TGTGCCTGGAGTGTAGGAGCCCCAGATACGCAGTATTTT.

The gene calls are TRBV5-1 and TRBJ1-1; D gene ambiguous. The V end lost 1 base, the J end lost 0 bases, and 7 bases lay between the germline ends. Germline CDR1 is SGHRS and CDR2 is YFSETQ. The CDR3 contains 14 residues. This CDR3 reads CASSLMQLNTEAFF. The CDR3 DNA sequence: TGCGCCAGCAGCTTGATGCAGTTGAACACTGAAGCTTTCTTT.

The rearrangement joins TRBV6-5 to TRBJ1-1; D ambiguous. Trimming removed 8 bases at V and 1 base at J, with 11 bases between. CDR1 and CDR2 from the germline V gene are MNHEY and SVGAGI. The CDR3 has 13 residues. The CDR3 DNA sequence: TGTGCCAGCGGGGAAAACAGGAACACTGAAGCTTTCTTT. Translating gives CASGENRNTEAFF.

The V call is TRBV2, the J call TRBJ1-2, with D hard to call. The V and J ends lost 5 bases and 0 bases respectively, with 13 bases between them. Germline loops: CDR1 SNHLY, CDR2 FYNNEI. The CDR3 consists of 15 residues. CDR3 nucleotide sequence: TGTGCCAGCAGTTCTACTGAGACCGCTAACTATGGCTACACCTTC. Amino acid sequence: CASSSTETANYGYTF.

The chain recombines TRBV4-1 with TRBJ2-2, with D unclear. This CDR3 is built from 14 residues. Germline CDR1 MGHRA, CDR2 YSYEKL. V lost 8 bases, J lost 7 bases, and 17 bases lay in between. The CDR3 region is CASVDLRRHGELFF. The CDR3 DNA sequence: TGCGCCAGCGTCGACCTGCGTCGGCACGGGGAGCTGTTTTTT.

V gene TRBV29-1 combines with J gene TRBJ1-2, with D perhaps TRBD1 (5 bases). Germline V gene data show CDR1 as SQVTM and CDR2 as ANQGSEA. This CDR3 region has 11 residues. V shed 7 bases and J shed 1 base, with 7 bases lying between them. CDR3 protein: CSGDSNYGYTF. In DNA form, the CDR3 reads TGCAGCGGCGACAGTAACTATGGCTACACCTTC.

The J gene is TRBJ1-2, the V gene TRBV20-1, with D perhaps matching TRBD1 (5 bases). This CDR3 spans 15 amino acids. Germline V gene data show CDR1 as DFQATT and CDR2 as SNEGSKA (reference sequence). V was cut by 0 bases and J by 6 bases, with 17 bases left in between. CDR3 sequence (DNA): TGCAGTGCTAGAGATCGGGACTGGGAAAAGGATGGCTACACCTTC. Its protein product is CSARDRDWEKDGYTF.

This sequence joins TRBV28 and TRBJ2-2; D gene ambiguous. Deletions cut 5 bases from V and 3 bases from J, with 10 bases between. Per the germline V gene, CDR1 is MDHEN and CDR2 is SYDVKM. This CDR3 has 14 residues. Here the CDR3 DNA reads TGTGCCAGCAGTCCCTCGCGGTACACCGGGGAGCTGTTTTTT. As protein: CASSPSRYTGELFF.

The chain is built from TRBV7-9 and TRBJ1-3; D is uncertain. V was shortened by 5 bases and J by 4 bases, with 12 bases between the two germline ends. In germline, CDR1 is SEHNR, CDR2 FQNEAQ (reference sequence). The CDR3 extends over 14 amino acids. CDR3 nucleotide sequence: TGTGCCAGCAGCACGACGGGGTTCGGAAACACCATATATTTT. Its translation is CASSTTGFGNTIYF.

As DNA, the CDR3 is TGCGCCAGCAGCTACCACAATGAGCAGTTCTTC. This translates into CASSYHNEQFF. The J gene is TRBJ2-1, the V gene TRBV5-1; D not certain. The CDR3 sequence is 11 residues long. The V gene lost 3 bases and the J gene lost 5 bases, with 3 bases spanning the gap. Germline CDR1 and CDR2: SGHRS and YFSETQ.

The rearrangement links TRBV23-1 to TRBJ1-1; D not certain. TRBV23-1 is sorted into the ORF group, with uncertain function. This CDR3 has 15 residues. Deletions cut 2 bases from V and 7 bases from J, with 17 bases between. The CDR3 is CASSQIRGQYSEAFF. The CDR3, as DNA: TGCGCCAGCAGTCAAATCCGGGGTCAGTACAGTGAAGCTTTCTTT.

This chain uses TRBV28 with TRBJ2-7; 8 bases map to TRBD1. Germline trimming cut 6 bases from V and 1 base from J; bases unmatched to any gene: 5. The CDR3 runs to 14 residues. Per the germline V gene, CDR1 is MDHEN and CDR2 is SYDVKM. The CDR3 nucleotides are TGTGCCAGCAGAGGACAGGGATCATCCTACGAGCAGTACTTC. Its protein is CASRGQGSSYEQYF.

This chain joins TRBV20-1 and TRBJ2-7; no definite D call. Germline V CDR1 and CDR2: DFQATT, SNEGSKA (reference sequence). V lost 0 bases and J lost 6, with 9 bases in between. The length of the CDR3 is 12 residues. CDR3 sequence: CSARDRLREQYF. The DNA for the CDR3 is TGCAGTGCTAGAGACAGGCTCCGCGAGCAGTACTTC.

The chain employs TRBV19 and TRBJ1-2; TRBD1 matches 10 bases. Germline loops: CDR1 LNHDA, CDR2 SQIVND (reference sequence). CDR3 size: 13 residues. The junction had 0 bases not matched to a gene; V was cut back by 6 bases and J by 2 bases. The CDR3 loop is CASRGQGNYGYTF. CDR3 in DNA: TGTGCCAGTAGGGGACAGGGGAACTATGGCTACACCTTC.

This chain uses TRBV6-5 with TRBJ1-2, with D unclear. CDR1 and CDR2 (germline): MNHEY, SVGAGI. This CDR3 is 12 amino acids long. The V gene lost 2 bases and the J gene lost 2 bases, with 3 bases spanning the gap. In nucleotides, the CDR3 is TGTGCCAGCAGTTACACCAACTATGGCTACACCTTC. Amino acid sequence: CASSYTNYGYTF.

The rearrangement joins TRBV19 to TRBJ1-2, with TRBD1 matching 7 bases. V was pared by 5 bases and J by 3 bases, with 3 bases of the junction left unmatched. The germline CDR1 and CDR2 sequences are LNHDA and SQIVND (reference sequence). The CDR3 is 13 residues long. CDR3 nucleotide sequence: TGTGCCAGTAGTTTCGGGACAGACTATGGCTACACCTTC. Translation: CASSFGTDYGYTF. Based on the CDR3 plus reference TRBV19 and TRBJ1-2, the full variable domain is DGGITQSPKYLFRKEGQNVTLSCEQNLNHDAMYWYRQDPGQGLRLIYYSQIVNDFQKGDIAEGYSVSREKKESFPLTVTSAQKNPTAFYLCASSFGTDYGYTFGSGTRLTVV.

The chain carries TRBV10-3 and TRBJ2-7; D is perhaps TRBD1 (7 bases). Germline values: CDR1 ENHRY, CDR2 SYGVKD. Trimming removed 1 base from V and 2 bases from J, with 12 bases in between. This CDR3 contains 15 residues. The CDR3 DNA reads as TGTGCCATCAGTGAGTTGGGGGGACAGACCTACGAGCAGTACTTC. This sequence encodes CAISELGGQTYEQYF.

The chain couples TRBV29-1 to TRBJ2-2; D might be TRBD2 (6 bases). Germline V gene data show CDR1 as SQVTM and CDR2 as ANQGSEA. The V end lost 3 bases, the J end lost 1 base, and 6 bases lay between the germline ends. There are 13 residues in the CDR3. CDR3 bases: TGCAGCGTTGAGGGGGGGAACACCGGGGAGCTGTTTTTT. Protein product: CSVEGGNTGELFF.

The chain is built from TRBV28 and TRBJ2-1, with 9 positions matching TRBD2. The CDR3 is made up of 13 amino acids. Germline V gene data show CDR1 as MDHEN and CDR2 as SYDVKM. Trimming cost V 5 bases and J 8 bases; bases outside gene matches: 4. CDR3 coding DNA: TGTGCCAGCAGTCGGGGGACTAGCTATGAGCAGTTCTTC. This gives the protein CASSRGTSYEQFF. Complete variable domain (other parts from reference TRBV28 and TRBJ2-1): DVKVTQSSRYLVKRTGEKVFLECVQDMDHENMFWYRQDPGLGLRLIYFSYDVKMKEKGDIPEGYSVSREKKERFSLILESASTNQTSMYLCASSRGTSYEQFFGPGTRLTVL.

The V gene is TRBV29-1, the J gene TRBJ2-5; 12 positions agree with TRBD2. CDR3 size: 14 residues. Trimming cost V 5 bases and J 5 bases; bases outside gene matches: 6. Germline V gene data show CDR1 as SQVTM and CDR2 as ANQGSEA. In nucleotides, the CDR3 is TGCAGCGTTCCACTAGCGGGAGGTGGGGAGACCCAGTACTTC. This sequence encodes CSVPLAGGGETQYF.

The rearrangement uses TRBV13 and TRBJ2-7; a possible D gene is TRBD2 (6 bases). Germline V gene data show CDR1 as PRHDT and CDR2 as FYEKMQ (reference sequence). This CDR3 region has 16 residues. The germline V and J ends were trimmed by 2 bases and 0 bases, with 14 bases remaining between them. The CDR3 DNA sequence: TGTGCCAGCAGCTTACTGGGACTCCAGGGCTCCTACGAGCAGTACTTC. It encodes CASSLLGLQGSYEQYF.

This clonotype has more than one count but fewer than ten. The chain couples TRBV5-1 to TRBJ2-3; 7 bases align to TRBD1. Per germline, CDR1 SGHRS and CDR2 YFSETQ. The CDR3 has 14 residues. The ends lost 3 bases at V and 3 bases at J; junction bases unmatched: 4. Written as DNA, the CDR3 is TGCGCCAGCAGCTGGACAGGACATACAGATACGCAGTATTTT. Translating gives CASSWTGHTDTQYF.

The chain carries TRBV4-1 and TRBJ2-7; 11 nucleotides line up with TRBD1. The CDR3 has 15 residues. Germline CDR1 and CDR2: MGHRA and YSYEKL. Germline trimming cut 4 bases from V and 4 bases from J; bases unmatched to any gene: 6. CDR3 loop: CASSLTGTGGYEQYF. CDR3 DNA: TGCGCCAGCAGCCTAACCGGGACAGGGGGATACGAGCAGTACTTC.